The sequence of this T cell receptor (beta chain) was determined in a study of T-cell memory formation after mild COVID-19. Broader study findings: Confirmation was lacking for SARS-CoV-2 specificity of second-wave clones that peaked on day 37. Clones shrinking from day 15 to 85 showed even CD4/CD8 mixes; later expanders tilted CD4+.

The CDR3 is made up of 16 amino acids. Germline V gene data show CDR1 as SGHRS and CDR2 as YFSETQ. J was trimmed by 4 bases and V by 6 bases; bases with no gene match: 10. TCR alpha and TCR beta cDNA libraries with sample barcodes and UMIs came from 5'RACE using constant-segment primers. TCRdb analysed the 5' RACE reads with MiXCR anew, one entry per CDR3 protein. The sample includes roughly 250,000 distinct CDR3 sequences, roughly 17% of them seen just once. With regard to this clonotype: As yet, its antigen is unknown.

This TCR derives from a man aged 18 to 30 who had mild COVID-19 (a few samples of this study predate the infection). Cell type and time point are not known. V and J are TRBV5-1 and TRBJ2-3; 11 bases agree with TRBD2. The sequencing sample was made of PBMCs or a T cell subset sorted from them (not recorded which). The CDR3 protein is CASTTLAGGAADTQYF. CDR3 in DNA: TGCGCCAGCACCACGTTAGCGGGGGGGGCCGCAGATACGCAGTATTTT.